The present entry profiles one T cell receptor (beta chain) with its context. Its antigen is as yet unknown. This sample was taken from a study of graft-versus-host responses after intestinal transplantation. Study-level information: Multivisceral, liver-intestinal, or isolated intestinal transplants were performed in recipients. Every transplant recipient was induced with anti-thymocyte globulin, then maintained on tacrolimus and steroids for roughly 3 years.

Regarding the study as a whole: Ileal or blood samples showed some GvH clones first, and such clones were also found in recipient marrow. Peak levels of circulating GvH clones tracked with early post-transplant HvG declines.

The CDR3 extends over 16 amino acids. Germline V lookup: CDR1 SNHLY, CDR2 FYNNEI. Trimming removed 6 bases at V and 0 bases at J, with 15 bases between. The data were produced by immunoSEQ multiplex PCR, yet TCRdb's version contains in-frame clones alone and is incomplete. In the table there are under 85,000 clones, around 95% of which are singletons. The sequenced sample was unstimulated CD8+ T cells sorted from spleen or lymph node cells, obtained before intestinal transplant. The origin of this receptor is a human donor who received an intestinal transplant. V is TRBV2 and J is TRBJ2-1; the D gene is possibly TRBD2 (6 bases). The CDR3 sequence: CASRTEGPSSYNEQFF. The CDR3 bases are TGTGCCAGCAGGACGGAGGGACCTAGCTCCTACAATGAGCAGTTCTTC.